These 26 T cell receptor beta chains came from one sample sequenced in a study of early T cells in non-severe SARS-CoV-2 infection. Using its own MiXCR run on the 5' RACE reads, TCRdb lists one record per CDR3 protein. Of approximately 84,000 distinct CDR3 sequences listed, 13% are singletons. Sequenced sample: whole blood. The origin of the receptors is an adult who was a healthcare worker with PCR-confirmed SARS-CoV-2 infection or an uninfected control (not recorded which).

The chain has TRBV20-1 and TRBJ1-4; D is possibly TRBD1 (5 bases). Trimming cost V 1 base and J 4 bases, with 10 bases left between them. The V gene's germline CDR1 is DFQATT and CDR2 SNEGSKA (reference sequence). This CDR3 is 14 amino acids long. CDR3 sequence (DNA): TGCAGTGCTAGAGGGGGGGTTTGTAATGAAAAACTGTTTTTT. Its protein product is CSARGGVCNEKLFF.

This clonotype was counted between two and nine times. The J gene is TRBJ1-1, the V gene TRBV7-2; possibly TRBD1 for D (5 bases). CDR3 length: 13 amino acids. The germline V and J ends were trimmed by 8 bases and 6 bases, with 16 bases remaining between them. Germline V gives CDR1 SGHTA, CDR2 FQGNSA. In DNA form, the CDR3 reads TGTGCCAGCCGCCAGGGCGAAATATCTGAAGCTTTCTTT. Its protein product is CASRQGEISEAFF.

In its sample, this clonotype was seen many times. J is TRBJ1-2 and V is TRBV28; D gene uncertain. Germline V lookup: CDR1 MDHEN, CDR2 SYDVKM. CDR3 length: 13 amino acids. V lost 7 bases and J lost 6, with 15 bases in between. CDR3 residues: CASNTPPGNGYTF. CDR3 bases: TGTGCCAGCAACACCCCACCCGGGAATGGCTACACCTTC.

This clonotype was counted a few times. The rearrangement joins TRBV29-1 to TRBJ1-1; D not certain. Germline loops: CDR1 SQVTM, CDR2 ANQGSEA. The CDR3 is 15 amino acids. The V end lost 4 bases, the J end lost 0 bases, and 15 bases lay between the germline ends. CDR3: CSVALGVGMNTEAFF. The DNA of the CDR3 is TGCAGCGTTGCGCTCGGGGTGGGGATGAACACTGAAGCTTTCTTT.

The chain couples TRBV19 to TRBJ2-1; D gene unclear. Germline V gene data show CDR1 as LNHDA and CDR2 as SQIVND (reference sequence). The CDR3 has 15 amino acids. Trimming took 4 bases from V and 7 from J, leaving 17 bases between them. CDR3 bases: TGTGCCAGTAGTACCCCAGAGCGTGGGGTGAATGAGCAGTTCTTC. Encoded protein: CASSTPERGVNEQFF.

The chain combines TRBV28 with TRBJ2-7; D gene unclear. This CDR3 contains 12 residues. V lost 3 bases, J lost 0 bases, and 3 bases lay in between. Germline lookup yields CDR1 MDHEN and CDR2 SYDVKM. The CDR3 loop is CASSLTSYEQYF. DNA for the CDR3: TGTGCCAGCAGTTTGACCTCCTACGAGCAGTACTTC.

This clonotype was seen only a few times. The J gene is TRBJ2-3, the V gene TRBV20-1; D is unresolved. V lost 4 bases and J lost 4, with 18 bases in between. CDR3 length: 15 residues. The germline CDR1 and CDR2 sequences are DFQATT and SNEGSKA (reference sequence). CDR3 sequence (DNA): TGCAGTGCTAAAAATCGGCAAATAGTTCCAGATACGCAGTATTTT. Its translation: CSAKNRQIVPDTQYF.

The V gene is TRBV29-1, the J gene TRBJ1-2; D is perhaps TRBD1 (5 bases). This CDR3 has 12 residues. Trimming removed 6 bases from V and 2 bases from J, with 10 bases in between. Germline loops: CDR1 SQVTM, CDR2 ANQGSEA. CDR3 bases: TGCAGCGTGGGGGGACTGAACTATGGCTACACCTTC. Protein product: CSVGGLNYGYTF.

In its sample, this clonotype was seen a few times. This chain joins TRBV29-1 and TRBJ2-3; TRBD2 matches 7 bases. Germline loops: CDR1 SQVTM, CDR2 ANQGSEA. The CDR3 spans 15 residues. V lost 4 bases, J lost 5 bases, and 12 bases stayed unmatched. The DNA for the CDR3 is TGCAGCGTTGTCGGGGGGAGACTAGGCATAGATACGCAGTATTTT. Translation: CSVVGGRLGIDTQYF.

The CDR3 spells CASRSPGGWNTEAFF. Written as DNA, the CDR3 is TGCGCCAGCAGGTCGCCGGGCGGGTGGAACACTGAAGCTTTCTTT. V usage is TRBV4-1 and J usage is TRBJ1-1; D is ambiguous. V was shortened by 6 bases and J by 1 base, with 15 bases between the two germline ends. The germline CDR1 and CDR2 sequences are MGHRA and YSYEKL. There are 15 residues in the CDR3.

This clonotype came up many times. CDR3 in DNA: TGTGCCACCTCAACTAGCGCGAGGGGGATTGAGCAGTTCTTC. It encodes CATSTSARGIEQFF. V gene TRBV2 combines with J gene TRBJ2-1; tentatively, D is TRBD2 (7 bases). CDR3 length equals 14 residues. Trimming removed 10 bases from V and 9 bases from J, with 22 bases in between. Per germline, CDR1 SNHLY and CDR2 FYNNEI. Complete variable domain (other parts from reference TRBV2 and TRBJ2-1): EPEVTQTPSHQVTQMGQEVILRCVPISNHLYFYWYRQILGQKVEFLVSFYNNEISEKSEIFDDQFSVERPDGSNFTLKIRSTKLEDSAMYFCATSTSARGIEQFFGPGTRLTVL.

This chain connects TRBV12-3 or TRBV12-4 to TRBJ2-5, with 8 nucleotides matching TRBD2. The CDR3 runs to 14 residues. The trim removed 1 base at V and 5 bases at J, leaving 3 bases unmatched. The CDR3 bases are TGTGCCAGCAGTTTAGACGGGAGGGTGGAGACCCAGTACTTC. This sequence encodes CASSLDGRVETQYF.

This clonotype came up a few times. The genes are TRBV2 and TRBJ2-7; 10 bases line up with TRBD1. Per germline, CDR1 SNHLY and CDR2 FYNNEI. After removal of 8 bases from V and 5 bases from J, the junction contained 9 bases not matched to a gene. The CDR3 spans 14 residues. CDR3 nucleotide sequence: TGTGCCAGCGAGTTAGGGACAGGGGTCAACGAGCAGTACTTC. Protein product: CASELGTGVNEQYF. Full variable domain (outside the CDR3, taken from reference TRBV2 and TRBJ2-7): EPEVTQTPSHQVTQMGQEVILRCVPISNHLYFYWYRQILGQKVEFLVSFYNNEISEKSEIFDDQFSVERPDGSNFTLKIRSTKLEDSAMYFCASELGTGVNEQYFGPGTRLTVT.

This chain links TRBV10-1 with TRBJ2-3; D is uncertain. The V gene's germline CDR1 is WNHNN and CDR2 SYGVQD (reference sequence). The CDR3 loop spans 15 amino acids. V was pared by 2 bases and J by 0 bases, with 9 bases between. The CDR3: CASSEQTTSTDTQYF. The CDR3 nucleotides are TGCGCCAGCAGTGAGCAGACAACTAGCACAGATACGCAGTATTTT.

This rearrangement joins TRBV29-1 to TRBJ2-1, with 14 positions matching TRBD2. This CDR3 is 15 amino acids long. The J segment lost 8 bases and the V segment lost 6 bases, leaving 9 bases of the junction unmatched. The germline V gene encodes CDR1 SQVTM and CDR2 ANQGSEA. Here the CDR3 reads CSVLTSGRGFDEQFF. The CDR3 DNA reads TGCAGCGTCCTGACTAGCGGGAGGGGTTTTGATGAGCAGTTCTTC.

Many counts were recorded for this clonotype. The chain recombines TRBV11-2 with TRBJ2-7; 14 bases are a match to TRBD2. Germline CDR1 reads SGHAT; CDR2 reads FQNNGV. After removal of 5 bases from V and 4 bases from J, the junction contained 10 bases not matched to a gene. This CDR3 region has 17 residues. The CDR3 DNA sequence: TGTGCCAGCAGCGGACAGGGGACTAGCGGGAGCTTGTACGAGCAGTACTTC. Translation gives CASSGQGTSGSLYEQYF.

This clonotype was seen only a few times. This sequence joins TRBV5-6 and TRBJ2-6; a weak D match, TRBD1 (5 bases). V gave up 2 bases and J gave up 2 bases, with 11 bases separating them. This CDR3 has 16 amino acids. Germline loops: CDR1 SGHDT, CDR2 YYEEEE. CDR3 DNA: TGTGCCAGCAGCTTCAGGGAATGGGCTGGGGCCAACGTCCTGACTTTC. It translates to CASSFREWAGANVLTF.

This clonotype was detected many times. J is TRBJ2-2 and V is TRBV11-2; weak D call: TRBD1 (7 bases). The CDR3 runs 15 residues. Deletions cut 1 base from V and 6 bases from J, with 12 bases between. Germline V gene lookup returns CDR1 SGHAT and CDR2 FQNNGV. CDR3 nucleotides: TGTGCCAGCAGCTTAGCCCAGGGGGGCGCCGGGGAGCTGTTTTTT. Encoded protein: CASSLAQGGAGELFF.

Ten or more counts support this clonotype. The chain couples TRBV20-1 to TRBJ1-2; D possibly corresponds to TRBD1 (5 bases). The V end lost 0 bases, the J end lost 8 bases, and 7 bases lay between the germline ends. Germline V lookup: CDR1 DFQATT, CDR2 SNEGSKA (reference sequence). The CDR3 sequence is 11 residues long. The CDR3 here is CSAREGLGYTF. The CDR3 bases are TGCAGTGCTAGAGAGGGACTCGGCTACACCTTC.

V is TRBV27 and J is TRBJ1-2; no definite D call. CDR3 size: 15 residues. Trimming pared 2 bases from V and 5 bases from J, leaving 15 bases between. CDR1 is MNHEY and CDR2 is SMNVEV in the germline V gene (reference sequence). CDR3 in amino acids: CASSLDPVEEYGYTF. In nucleotides, the CDR3 is TGTGCCAGCAGTTTAGACCCTGTCGAGGAATATGGCTACACCTTC.

In this sample, this clonotype turned up a few times. The J gene is TRBJ1-1, the V gene TRBV6-4, with 8 positions matching TRBD1. Unmatched junction bases numbered 3, after V lost 9 bases and J lost 0 bases. Germline V gene lookup returns CDR1 MRHNA and CDR2 SNTAGT. This CDR3 is 13 amino acids long. The CDR3 here is CARDRDMNTEAFF. CDR3 DNA: TGTGCCAGGGACAGGGACATGAACACTGAAGCTTTCTTT.

The V gene is TRBV20-1, the J gene TRBJ1-2; D is ambiguous. From germline, CDR1 is DFQATT and CDR2 SNEGSKA (reference sequence). The CDR3 consists of 13 residues. The V end was cut by 2 bases, the J end by 0 bases, with 7 bases between. CDR3 sequence: CSARSEANYGYTF. The CDR3 bases are TGCAGTGCTAGATCGGAAGCTAACTATGGCTACACCTTC.

In regard to this clonotype: With a much larger clone just one base away, this may be a read error. The chain uses TRBV12-3 or TRBV12-4 and TRBJ2-7, with TRBD2 matching over 8 bases. This CDR3 region has 15 residues. The CDR3: CAGSLRGAGEYEQYF. CDR3 nucleotide sequence: TGTGCCGGCAGTCTGCGAGGAGCGGGGGAGTACGAGCAGTACTTC.

There are many counts of this clonotype. The chain is built from TRBV20-1 and TRBJ1-1; D not resolved. CDR1 and CDR2 (germline): DFQATT, SNEGSKA (reference sequence). The CDR3 is made up of 13 amino acids. The V end lost 3 bases, the J end lost 10 bases, and 18 bases lay between the germline ends. CDR3 region: CSASVGRTAGAFF. In DNA, the CDR3 is TGCAGTGCTAGTGTTGGGAGAACGGCTGGAGCTTTCTTT.

This clonotype was observed many times. J is TRBJ2-7 and V is TRBV5-1, with TRBD1 matching over 9 bases. This CDR3 has 15 residues. Germline trimming cut 4 bases from V and 2 bases from J; bases unmatched to any gene: 7. Germline values: CDR1 SGHRS, CDR2 YFSETQ. CDR3 region: CASSPPGTGTYEQYF. The CDR3 DNA follows: TGCGCCAGCAGCCCACCCGGGACAGGGACCTACGAGCAGTACTTC. Filled out from reference TRBV5-1 and TRBJ2-7, the complete variable domain reads KAGVTQTPRYLIKTRGQQVTLSCSPISGHRSVSWYQQTPGQGLQFLFEYFSETQRNKGNFPGRFSGRQFSNSRSEMNVSTLELGDSALYLCASSPPGTGTYEQYFGPGTRLTVT.

This clonotype was seen at least ten times. The J gene is TRBJ2-3, the V gene TRBV6-6; D is tentatively TRBD1 or TRBD2 (5 bases each). V gave up 1 base and J gave up 6 bases, with 11 bases separating them. The CDR3 length is 14 residues. Germline CDR1 and CDR2: MNHNY and SVGAGI (reference sequence). CDR3 residues: CASSYWGSLDTQYF. CDR3 bases: TGTGCCAGCAGTTACTGGGGGAGTCTGGATACGCAGTATTTT.